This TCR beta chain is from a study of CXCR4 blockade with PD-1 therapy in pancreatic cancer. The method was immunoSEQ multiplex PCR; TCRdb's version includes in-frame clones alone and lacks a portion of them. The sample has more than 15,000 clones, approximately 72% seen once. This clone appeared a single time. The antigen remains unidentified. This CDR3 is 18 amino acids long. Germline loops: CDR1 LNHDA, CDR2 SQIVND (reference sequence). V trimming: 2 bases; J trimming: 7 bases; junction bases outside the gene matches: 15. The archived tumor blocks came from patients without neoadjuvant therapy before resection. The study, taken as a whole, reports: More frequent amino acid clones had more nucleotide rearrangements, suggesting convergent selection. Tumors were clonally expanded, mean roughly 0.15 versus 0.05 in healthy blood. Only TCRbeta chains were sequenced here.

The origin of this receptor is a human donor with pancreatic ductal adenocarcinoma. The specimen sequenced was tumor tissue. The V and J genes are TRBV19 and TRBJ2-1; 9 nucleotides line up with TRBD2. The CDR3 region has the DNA TGTGCCAGTAGTATAAGTCCCGGGATTAGCGGGAGAATGAATGAGCAGTTCTTC. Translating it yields CASSISPGISGRMNEQFF.